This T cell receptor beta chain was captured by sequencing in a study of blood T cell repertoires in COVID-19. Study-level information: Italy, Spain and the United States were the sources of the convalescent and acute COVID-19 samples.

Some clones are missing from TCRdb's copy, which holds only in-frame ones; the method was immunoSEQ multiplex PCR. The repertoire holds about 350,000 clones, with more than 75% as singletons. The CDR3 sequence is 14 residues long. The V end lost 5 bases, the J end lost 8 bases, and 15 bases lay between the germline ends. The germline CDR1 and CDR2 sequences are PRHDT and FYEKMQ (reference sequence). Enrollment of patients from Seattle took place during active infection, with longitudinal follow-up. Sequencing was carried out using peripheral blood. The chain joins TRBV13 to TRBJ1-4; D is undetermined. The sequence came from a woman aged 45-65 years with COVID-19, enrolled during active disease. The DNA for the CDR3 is TGTGCCAGCAGCCGTAGTGAGACGGGAGAAAAACTGTTTTTT. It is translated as CASSRSETGEKLFF.